This entry lists 3 T cell receptor beta chains sequenced from one sample in a study of blood T cell repertoires in COVID-19. Produced via immunoSEQ multiplex PCR; TCRdb's table is partial and in-frame only. The table has around 150,000 clones, 90% to 95% seen once. The sequenced sample was peripheral blood. These TCRs come from a woman between 50 and 59 years old with acute or convalescent COVID-19.

For this clone: One junction end disagrees with the germline gene, perhaps due to a read error. The rearrangement joins TRBV7-3 to TRBJ1-2; 7 bases map to TRBD1. In germline, CDR1 is SGHTA, CDR2 FQGTGA. CDR3 length equals 11 residues. The CDR3 DNA is TGTGCCAGCAGCGATGGACAGGCGGTCTTCTTC. Protein: CASSDGQAVFF. The variable domain in full, completed from reference TRBV7-3 and TRBJ1-2, reads GAGVSQTPSNKVTEKGKYVELRCDPISGHTALYWYRQSLGQGPEFLIYFQGTGAADDSGLPNDRFFAVRPEGSVSTLKIQRTERGDSAVYLCASSDGQAVFFGSGTRLTVV.

The chain couples TRBV30 to TRBJ2-7, with a possible D match to TRBD2 (6 bases). Trimming cost V 5 bases and J 5 bases, with 19 bases left between them. From germline, CDR1 is GTSNPN and CDR2 SVGIG (reference sequence). The CDR3 runs to 14 residues. The CDR3 DNA reads as TGTGCCTGGGGAAAAGGGGTCGGAGGGGACGAGCAGTACTTC. Translated: CAWGKGVGGDEQYF. Variable domain in full (rest from reference TRBV30 and TRBJ2-7): SQTIHQWPATLVQPVGSPLSLECTVEGTSNPNLYWYRQAAGRGLQLLFYSVGIGQISSEVPQNLSASRPQDRQFILSSKKLLLSDSGFYLCAWGKGVGGDEQYFGPGTRLTVT.

The rearrangement links TRBV18 to TRBJ2-5, with 7 bases aligning to TRBD1. Germline V gene data show CDR1 as KGHSH and CDR2 as LQKENI. V was pared by 6 bases and J by 2 bases, with 3 bases of the junction left unmatched. This CDR3 spans 13 amino acids. The CDR3 spells CASSSGQQETQYF. CDR3 sequence (DNA): TGTGCCAGCTCGTCGGGACAGCAAGAGACCCAGTACTTC. The full variable domain, rest sourced from reference TRBV18 and TRBJ2-5, is NAGVMQNPRHLVRRRGQEARLRCSPMKGHSHVYWYRQLPEEGLKFMVYLQKENIIDESGMPKERFSAEFPKEGPSILRIQQVVRGDSAAYFCASSSGQQETQYFGPGTRLLVL.